The sequence of this T cell receptor (beta chain) was determined in a study of blood T cell repertoires in COVID-19. Study in general: Some COVID-19 samples were acute and others convalescent; all came from the United States, Italy and Spain.

There are 17 residues in the CDR3. Resolution of symptoms, clearance, or two negative PCRs was present in recovered Cohort 3 donors. As processed by the authors: Counts of nucleated cells, estimated from reference gene primer amplification, were obtained. Measured with immunoSEQ multiplex PCR; TCRdb has only the in-frame clones, and not every one. That table gives V, J and clone size, and the DNA gave D and trimming. The data show fewer than 350,000 clones, roughly nine tenths seen once. The chain recombines TRBV21-1 with TRBJ2-3; the DNA was not compared with TRBD2, the D call given in the table. TRBV21-1 is an annotated pseudogene. The sample comprised PBMCs or T cells enriched from blood (not recorded which). This receptor was obtained from a woman aged 35 to 49 who had recovered from COVID-19. The CDR3 loop is CASSKAGERESTDTQYF. The CDR3 nucleotides are TGTGCCAGCAGCAAAGCAGGGGAGCGGGAGAGCACAGATACGCAGTATTTT.